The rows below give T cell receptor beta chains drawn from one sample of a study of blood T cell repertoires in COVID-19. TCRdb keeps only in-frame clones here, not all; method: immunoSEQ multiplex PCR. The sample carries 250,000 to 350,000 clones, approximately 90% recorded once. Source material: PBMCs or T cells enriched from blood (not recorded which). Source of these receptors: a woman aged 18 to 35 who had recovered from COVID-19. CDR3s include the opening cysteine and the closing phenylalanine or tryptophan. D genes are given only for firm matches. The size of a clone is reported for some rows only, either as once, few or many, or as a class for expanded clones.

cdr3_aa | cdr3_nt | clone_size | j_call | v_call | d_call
CASSLWGQGGANYGYTF | TGTGCCAGCAGCCTTTGGGGGCAGGGGGGCGCGAACTATGGCTACACCTTC | few | TRBJ1-2 | TRBV11-2 | TRBD1
CATSDLRERTQYF | TGTGCCACCAGTGATTTACGGGAGCGTACGCAGTATTTT | NA | TRBJ2-3 | TRBV24-1 | NA
CASSPHREGVYEQYF | TGTGCCAGCAGTCCCCACAGGGAAGGAGTGTACGAGCAGTACTTC | NA | TRBJ2-7 | TRBV27 | NA
CASSLDRDRSYNSPLHF | TGTGCCAGCAGCTTGGACAGGGATCGCTCCTATAATTCACCCCTCCACTTT | NA | TRBJ1-6 | TRBV7-8 | TRBD1
CASSHGGPRTYF | TGCGCCAGCAGCCACGGGGGACCCCGAACGTATTTT | once | TRBJ2-3 | TRBV4-1 | NA
CASSLGLTNYGYTF | TGTGCCAGTAGTCTAGGTCTTACTAACTATGGCTACACCTTC | NA | TRBJ1-2 | TRBV19 | NA
CASSPHSQPGGTEAFF | TGCGCCAGCAGCCCACATTCCCAGCCCGGAGGCACTGAAGCTTTCTTT | NA | TRBJ1-1 | TRBV4-1 | NA
CASSPVEATEAFF | TGTGCCAGCAGCCCTGTGGAGGCCACTGAAGCTTTCTTT | NA | TRBJ1-1 | TRBV7-6 | NA
CASWGDRDSNQPQHF | TGTGCCTCCTGGGGGGACAGGGATAGCAATCAGCCCCAGCATTTT | NA | TRBJ1-5 | TRBV10-3 | TRBD1
CASSFPSPTGGAFEQFF | TGTGCCAGCAGTTTCCCCAGTCCCACAGGGGGCGCATTTGAGCAGTTCTTC | once | TRBJ2-1 | TRBV28 | TRBD1
CASSTTSGVTGNTIYF | TGTGCCAGTAGTACAACGTCGGGAGTCACTGGAAACACCATATATTTT | NA | TRBJ1-3 | TRBV19 | NA
CASSTGQANTGELFF | TGTGCCAGCAGCACCGGACAGGCGAACACCGGGGAGCTGTTTTTT | NA | TRBJ2-2 | TRBV11-3 | TRBD1
CASSLGQAGSGNTIYF | TGCGCCAGCAGCTTGGGACAGGCTGGATCTGGAAACACCATATATTTT | NA | TRBJ1-3 | TRBV5-1 | NA
CASTDRASNYGYTF | TGTGCCAGCACGGACAGGGCCTCTAACTATGGCTACACCTTC | NA | TRBJ1-2 | TRBV2 | TRBD1
CASSADLEQEYSGNTIYF | TGTGCCAGCAGCGCGGACCTAGAACAGGAATACTCTGGAAACACCATATATTTT | NA | TRBJ1-3 | TRBV9 | NA
CAIRLGQAQETQYF | TGTGCCATCAGGCTGGGACAGGCCCAAGAGACCCAGTACTTC | NA | TRBJ2-5 | TRBV10-3 | TRBD1
CASSEVRVGWPSYEQYF | TGTGCCAGCAGTGAAGTCAGGGTAGGGTGGCCCTCCTACGAGCAGTACTTC | NA | TRBJ2-7 | TRBV6-1 | NA
CASSYLRGGPYEQYF | TGTGCCAGCAGTTACCTGCGGGGGGGCCCATACGAGCAGTACTTC | NA | TRBJ2-7 | TRBV6-2/TRBV6-3 | TRBD2
CASSQGRGRRGYGYTF | TGTGCCAGCAGCCAAGGGAGAGGGCGACGGGGCTATGGCTACACCTTC | NA | TRBJ1-2 | TRBV3-1/TRBV3-2 | NA
CASSLTSGLTYDEQFF | TGTGCCAGCAGTCTTACGTCCGGACTAACTTACGATGAGCAGTTCTTC | once | TRBJ2-1 | TRBV11-3 | NA
CASSQAGVRDSPLHF | TGTGCCAGCAGCCAAGCGGGGGTTAGAGACTCACCCCTCCACTTT | once | TRBJ1-6 | TRBV3-1/TRBV3-2 | NA